A single T cell receptor (beta chain) is shown here with its context. There are a few counts of this clonotype. No cognate antigen has been identified for it. No quality values exist for individual bases; no much larger clone is one base distant. The data stem from a study of regulatory T cells in long-lasting Graves disease (dated by TCRdb to the early 2020s). With respect to the entire study: Persistent Graves' disease was defined as persistently positive TSH receptor autoantibodies together with antithyroid drug treatment for over 5 years. Patients with persistent Graves' disease were compared with patients with newly diagnosed Graves' disease using TCR sequencing and RNA sequencing of peripheral blood. The study was conducted in China and was registered as a clinical trial. A total of roughly 35 samples underwent TCR sequencing: about 13 from persistent and roughly 20 from newly diagnosed Graves' disease patients. Antithyroid drugs had been taken for about 10.3 years on average by persistent Graves' disease patients in the clinical cohort. General study outcomes and caveats: Patients with persistent disease shared more public clonotypes (fewer than 3,000) than newly diagnosed patients did (966). The authors acknowledged the small sample size as a limitation that may reduce accuracy. Compared with newly diagnosed patients, patients with persistent Graves' disease had lower TCR Shannon entropy and fewer highly expanded clones, which suggests clonal expansion. Only the TCR beta chain was sequenced and analyzed. Because the primary lesion, thyroid tissue, could not be accessed, the study looked at peripheral blood alone.

Library preparation used multiplex PCR. TCRdb lists the instrument as Illumina HiSeq 4000. CDR3 regions were amplified by Arm-PCR with iRepertoire HTBI primers to construct TCR beta libraries. Gel purification was performed on PCR products prior to sequencing. The authors' analysis ran thus. Gene usage analysis of CDR3 amino acid clonotypes relied on the roughly 67 TRBV and 14 TRBJ segments identified across samples. COPE and FqMerger were used to merge filtered high-quality paired reads into contigs. BLAST was used to align contigs to the IMGT TRBV, TRBD and TRBJ reference genes, and CDR3 was defined following IMGT. Clonotypes above 0.1% frequency were classified as highly expanded clones. Repertoire diversity was measured by Shannon entropy, and V-J evenness by the Gini coefficient. A clonotype found in more than one individual was treated as public. TCRdb reworked the public reads: Q25 trimming with fastp, MiXCR clone assembly, productive beta chains retained. CDR3 protein duplicates are merged, each entry listing the most common genes and DNA. The V and J calls, along with clone size, are taken from TCRdb and not from the paper's own processing. This sample has about 400,000 distinct CDR3 sequences in its table, and about a fifth of those were observed once. The top ten clonotypes cover around 20% of the sample.

Interpreted using the paper, the time point label stands for: persistent/refractory GD, antithyroid drugs over 5 years with positive TRAb. RNA was extracted from PBMCs in TRIzol for both TCR sequencing and RNA sequencing. The diagnosis of Graves' disease was made according to American Thyroid Association guidelines. Patients for the study were recruited at an endocrinology department in Xi'an, China. Each patient gave about 8.1 milliliters of peripheral blood, collected in an EDTA anticoagulant tube. Ficoll Paque Plus density gradient separation was used to isolate PBMCs, and no additional T cell sorting was done. An Agilent 2100 Bioanalyzer and agarose gel were used to check RNA quality, and a NanoDrop 2000 was used to measure RNA concentration. Specimen: peripheral blood mononuclear cells (PBMCs), collected when the disease was refractory, from a patient treated with antithyroid drugs. The origin of this receptor is a female donor with Graves disease.

For the CDR3, the sequence is CASSLLGPTEGQPQHF. The DNA reads as follows: TGTGCCAGCAGCCTTCTGGGGCCAACTGAAGGTCAGCCCCAGCATTTT. The rearrangement joined TRBV5-6 to TRBJ1-5; the D gene is possibly TRBD1, with 5 bases matching. The germline V gene sets CDR1 to SGHDT and CDR2 to YYEEEE. V drops 4 bases and J drops 6 bases, leaving 20 bases in between. Spanning cysteine to phenylalanine, the CDR3 consists of 16 amino acids. The entry retains the CDR3 DNA only, 48 bases that are in frame from base 1.